The rows below give T cell receptor beta chains drawn from one sample of a study of blood T cells in healthy people across ages. TCRdb fed the 5' RACE reads into MiXCR, producing one record per CDR3 protein. Of about 970,000 distinct CDR3 sequences detected, just over 50% appear once; the ten largest clones hold about a fifth. The sample was blood. Receptors were obtained from an older woman in good health. The CDR3 runs from the conserved cysteine through the conserved F or W. Fields, in order: J gene, clone size, D gene, V gene, CDR3 DNA, CDR3 protein. A D gene is named only where the DNA matches it firmly. Not all rows give a size; the values are once, few, many and, for expanded clones, a class.

>TRBJ2-1|NA|TRBD2|TRBV28
TGTGCCAGCAGACCCCTCCTAGCGGGGGACAATGAGCAGTTCTTC
CASRPLLAGDNEQFF
>TRBJ2-1|NA|NA|TRBV27
TGTGCCAGCACTGGGATAGGTGAGCAGTTCTTC
CASTGIGEQFF
>TRBJ2-2|NA|NA|TRBV12-3/TRBV12-4
TGTGCCAGCAGTTTTGCAGGGTACACCGGGGAGCTGTTTTTT
CASSFAGYTGELFF
>TRBJ2-5|NA|NA|TRBV28
TGTGCCAGCAGTCCTACAGGGACCGGGACGGAGACCCAGTACTTC
CASSPTGTGTETQYF
>TRBJ2-7|NA|TRBD2|TRBV3-1
TGTGCCAGCAGCCTTGGGGGGGGAGGGCCTTACTACGAGCAGTACTTC
CASSLGGGGPYYEQYF
>TRBJ1-5|NA|TRBD1|TRBV29-1
TGCAGCGTTCAGACAGGGTACAATCAGCCCCAGCATTTT
CSVQTGYNQPQHF
>TRBJ2-7|NA|TRBD2|TRBV4-1
TGCGCCAGCAGCCTAAGGACTAGCGGGTCTACCTACGAGCAGTACTTC
CASSLRTSGSTYEQYF
>TRBJ2-7|NA|TRBD1|TRBV5-1
TGCGCCAGCAGCTTGGGAGGGACAGCTTCAGCCTACGAGCAGTACTTC
CASSLGGTASAYEQYF
>TRBJ2-7|NA|TRBD1|TRBV7-2
TGTGCCAGCAGCTTAGGACAGGGAAGTCGGGACGAGCAGTACTTC
CASSLGQGSRDEQYF
>TRBJ1-2|NA|TRBD1|TRBV5-1
TGCGCCAGCAGCTTGGTCGGGACAGGTCGGAACTATGGCTACACCTTC
CASSLVGTGRNYGYTF
>TRBJ1-2|NA|NA|TRBV29-1
TGCAGCGTTGTACTTACCTATGGCTACACCTTC
CSVVLTYGYTF
>TRBJ2-4|NA|NA|TRBV30
TGTGCCTGGAGTTTACAGGGCCTAGCCAAAAACATTCAGTACTTC
CAWSLQGLAKNIQYF
>TRBJ2-5|NA|TRBD2|TRBV29-1
TGCAGCGTTGTAGCGGGGCTCGAGACCCAGTACTTC
CSVVAGLETQYF
>TRBJ2-7|NA|TRBD2|TRBV12-3/TRBV12-4
TGTGCCAGCAGTTTCGGGGGGAGGTCCTACGAGCAGTACTTC
CASSFGGRSYEQYF
>TRBJ2-7|NA|NA|TRBV9
TGTGCCAGCGCTGGCTCAACCTACGAGCAGTACTTC
CASAGSTYEQYF
>TRBJ2-1|NA|TRBD2|TRBV10-3
TGTGCCATCAGTGTCCCAGAGGGACTAGCTCGTCGTAATGAGCAGTTCTTC
CAISVPEGLARRNEQFF
>TRBJ2-5|NA|TRBD1|TRBV11-3
TGTGCCAGCAGCTTAGGGCCGGGACAGGGGCAGTACTTC
CASSLGPGQGQYF
>TRBJ2-3|few|TRBD2|TRBV28
TGTGCCAGCAGTTTAGGGGCGGGAGGTTCAGATACGCAGTATTTT
CASSLGAGGSDTQYF
>TRBJ2-7|many|NA|TRBV29-1
TGCAGCGTTTCCGGGACCAGCTACGAGCAGTACTTC
CSVSGTSYEQYF
>TRBJ2-1|NA|NA|TRBV7-8
TGTGCCAGCAGCTTAGTGTTTAGCTCCTACAATGAGCAGTTCTTC
CASSLVFSSYNEQFF
>TRBJ2-7|NA|NA|TRBV28
TGTGTCAGCAGTACCCCCTACGAGCAGTACTTC
CVSSTPYEQYF
>TRBJ2-1|NA|NA|TRBV5-1
TGCGCCAGCAGCATGATCGGGGCGAGCTCCTACAATGAGCAGTTCTTC
CASSMIGASSYNEQFF
>TRBJ2-3|NA|TRBD1|TRBV7-6
TGTGCCAGCAGCTCACGGACAGGGGATAGGGATACGCAGTATTTT
CASSSRTGDRDTQYF
>TRBJ2-1|few|NA|TRBV10-3
TGTGCCATCACGGCAGGTTCGGAGGATGAGCAGTTCTTC
CAITAGSEDEQFF
>TRBJ2-3|few|TRBD2|TRBV11-2
TGTGCCAGCAGCTTATATGCGGGAGTTCCCACAGATACGCAGTATTTT
CASSLYAGVPTDTQYF
>TRBJ2-5|few|TRBD2|TRBV4-2
TGTGCCAGCAGCCAAGGAGTAGCGGGAGGGTACCAAGAGACCCAGTACTTC
CASSQGVAGGYQETQYF
>TRBJ2-3|NA|NA|TRBV7-3
TGTGCCAGCAGCTTAGTCGTCAGTTCGACTTTCTTGTATTTT
CASSLVVSSTFLYF
>TRBJ2-1|NA|TRBD2|TRBV5-1
TGCGCCAGCAGCTTGGAACTAGCGGGAGTAAGTGAGCAGTTCTTC
CASSLELAGVSEQFF
>TRBJ2-6|few|NA|TRBV7-9
TGTGCCAGCAGCATCGGTTTAGGGAATTCTAAGGGAACTGGGGCCAACGTCCTGACTTTC
CASSIGLGNSKGTGANVLTF
>TRBJ2-5|NA|NA|TRBV5-1
TGCGCCAGCAGCTTTGTATTATCGTCCACTAAGGAGACCCAGTACTTC
CASSFVLSSTKETQYF
>TRBJ2-7|few|NA|TRBV12-3/TRBV12-4
TGTGCCAGCAGTTTAGGTGGCAGGGTCCACGAGCAGTACTTC
CASSLGGRVHEQYF
>TRBJ1-2|once|NA|TRBV20-1
TGCAGTGCTAGAGTGAGGTTCCTGAACTATGGCTACACCTTC
CSARVRFLNYGYTF
>TRBJ2-1|NA|NA|TRBV6-1
TGTGCCAGCAGTGAACTAAGGAAGGGTTCCAATGAGCAGTTCTTC
CASSELRKGSNEQFF
>TRBJ1-2|NA|NA|TRBV5-1
TGCGCCAGCAGCTTCGGCGCAGGGTATGGCTACACCTTC
CASSFGAGYGYTF
>TRBJ2-1|NA|TRBD2|TRBV4-1
TGCGCCAGCAGCCAAGTGTTAGCGGGTCTCTCCTACAATGAGCAGTTCTTC
CASSQVLAGLSYNEQFF
>TRBJ1-5|few|NA|TRBV10-3
TGTGCCATCAGTGGAGGGAATCAGCCCCAGCATTTT
CAISGGNQPQHF
>TRBJ2-7|NA|TRBD1|TRBV7-9
TGTGCCAGCAGCGGTTGGACAGGGACCAACGAGCAGTACTTC
CASSGWTGTNEQYF
>TRBJ2-1|NA|NA|TRBV20-1
TGCAGTGCTAGAGCGACTGACTGGTACTCCTACAATGAGCAGTTCTTC
CSARATDWYSYNEQFF
>TRBJ1-5|NA|NA|TRBV29-1
TGCAGCGCCACCGGCGACAGCAAATATCAGCCCCAGCATTTT
CSATGDSKYQPQHF
>TRBJ2-6|NA|TRBD2|TRBV6-4
TGTGCCAGCAGTCCTAACGTTTTAGCGGGACCCTCTGGGGCCAACGTCCTGACTTTC
CASSPNVLAGPSGANVLTF
>TRBJ2-1|NA|TRBD2|TRBV5-1
TGCGCCAGCAGCTTGGTTAGCGGGAGTGATGAGCAGTTCTTC
CASSLVSGSDEQFF
>TRBJ2-5|few|TRBD2|TRBV2
TGTGCCAGCAGCGTCGGGACTACCAGCGCCCAAGAGACCCAGTACTTC
CASSVGTTSAQETQYF
>TRBJ2-3|NA|TRBD2|TRBV29-1
TGCAGCGTTGAGAGGGGCGGGAGCTCGTATACGCAGTATTTT
CSVERGGSSYTQYF
>TRBJ1-6|NA|NA|TRBV7-6
TGTGCCAGCAGCGCGACGGGGCGGTCACCCCTCCACTTT
CASSATGRSPLHF
>TRBJ2-2|NA|NA|TRBV24-1
TGTGCCACCAGTGCCGACCCCAGGGGAGACGGGGAGCTGTTTTTT
CATSADPRGDGELFF
>TRBJ2-1|NA|TRBD2|TRBV5-1
TGCGCCAGCAGCTTTCCGGGGGAGGGCTCCTACAATGAGCAGTTCTTC
CASSFPGEGSYNEQFF
>TRBJ2-1|NA|NA|TRBV2
TGTGCCACCGGGTTCAGGGTAAATGAGCAGTTCTTC
CATGFRVNEQFF
>TRBJ2-1|few|TRBD2|TRBV12-3/TRBV12-4
TGTGCCAGCAGCAAGAGCGGGAGGGCCCCCAATGAGCAGTTCTTC
CASSKSGRAPNEQFF
>TRBJ2-1|NA|TRBD1|TRBV27
TGTGCCAGCAGTTTATCGAGCGGACAGGCCTACAATGAGCAGTTCTTC
CASSLSSGQAYNEQFF
>TRBJ2-7|few|NA|TRBV28
TGTGCCAGCGGGGCGGGACTCCCCTACGAGCAGTACTTC
CASGAGLPYEQYF
>TRBJ2-7|NA|NA|TRBV28
TGTGCCAGCAGTTTATCCACACAGGTTTCCTACGAGCAGTACTTC
CASSLSTQVSYEQYF
>TRBJ2-6|NA|TRBD1|TRBV7-6
TGTGCCAGCAGCGCGGACAGGGGGCTCGCTGGGGCCAACGTCCTGACTTTC
CASSADRGLAGANVLTF
>TRBJ2-7|NA|TRBD2|TRBV7-9
TGTGCCAGCAGCCCCATTGGGGAGGGGTACGAGCAGTACTTC
CASSPIGEGYEQYF
>TRBJ2-5|NA|NA|TRBV6-1
TGTGCCAGCCTGGGGGGGGGCGGGATGGAGACCCAGTACTTC
CASLGGGGMETQYF
>TRBJ2-7|few|NA|TRBV20-1
TGCAGTGCCGAACGCGGCCCTAGCGTCTACGAGCAGTACTTC
CSAERGPSVYEQYF
>TRBJ2-1|NA|NA|TRBV15
TGTGCCACCAGCGAATTCGTAAACAATGAGCAGTTCTTC
CATSEFVNNEQFF